These 5 T cell receptor beta chains share one sample of origin, sequenced in a study of OX40 agonist ivuxolimab in advanced cancers. Profiled with immunoSEQ multiplex PCR; TCRdb holds only in-frame clones, not every one. The sample has roughly 93,000 clones, roughly 80% seen once. The sample in question was CD4+ or CD8+ T cells sorted from blood, obtained in a trial of the OX40 agonist ivuxolimab. These receptors were collected from an adult with an advanced solid tumor such as melanoma, head and neck, liver or kidney cancer.

This clone was counted between two and nine times. CDR3 residues: CAITGGQGYGYTF. In DNA, the CDR3 is TGTGCGATTACAGGGGGCCAGGGGTATGGCTACACCTTC. V gene TRBV6-6 combines with J gene TRBJ1-2; 9 bases line up with TRBD1. Germline V lookup: CDR1 MNHNY, CDR2 SVGAGI (reference sequence). This CDR3 is built from 13 residues.

This chain joins TRBV18 and TRBJ1-1; the D gene is possibly TRBD1 (5 bases). The CDR3 loop spans 12 amino acids. The V gene lost 4 bases and the J gene lost 7 bases, with 10 bases spanning the gap. Germline CDR1 and CDR2: KGHSH and LQKENI. The chain's CDR3 is CASSLREGEAFF. The CDR3 nucleotides read TGTGCCAGCTCACTCAGGGAGGGTGAAGCTTTCTTT.

The chain combines TRBV7-8 with TRBJ2-2, with TRBD1 identical over 8 bases. V shed 2 bases, J shed 6 bases, and the junction held 5 bases outside the gene matches. Germline-derived CDR1 and CDR2 are SGHVS and FQNEAQ. This CDR3 is built from 15 residues. The CDR3 spells CASSLQGAQAGELFF. The DNA for the CDR3 is TGTGCCAGCAGCTTACAGGGGGCGCAGGCCGGGGAGCTGTTTTTT.

CDR3 sequence reads: CASHRTSSDTGELFF. CDR3 nucleotide sequence: TGTGCCAGCCACAGGACTAGCTCGGACACCGGGGAGCTGTTTTTT. This sequence joins TRBV6-5 and TRBJ2-2; 8 nucleotides align to TRBD2. CDR1 is MNHEY, CDR2 SVGAGI, per germline. CDR3 length: 15 residues. V shed 8 bases and J 3 bases; nucleotides not matched to a gene: 8.

The chain combines TRBV13 with TRBJ2-3; 10 nucleotides match TRBD2. The CDR3 length is 14 residues. Per germline, CDR1 PRHDT and CDR2 FYEKMQ (reference sequence). With 5 bases clipped from V and 4 bases from J, the junction kept 3 bases outside the gene matches. CDR3 in amino acids: CASSRLAGADTQYF. The CDR3 DNA follows: TGTGCCAGCAGCCGCCTAGCGGGGGCAGATACGCAGTATTTT.